This passage covers 5 T cell receptor beta chains from one sample sequenced in a study of shared clonotypes between healthy human individuals (dated by TCRdb to the early 2020s). The library was produced with the immunoSEQ multiplex PCR assay. The table comes from immuneACCESS by way of TCRdb, which keeps in-frame sequences with V and J called. Part of the clones is missing from these tables; in studies checked, under half for an unresolved V gene and the rest for unknown reasons. This sample holds 1.6 million or so clones; 98% were observed only once. The ten largest clones represent approximately 0.38% of the sample. Source material: naive CD4+ T cells sorted from blood. Reading the label with the study, this specimen's cell subset or site is: CD45RA+ positively selected. These receptors all stem from a man aged 25 to 40 in good health.

This clone was picked up one time. The rearrangement joins TRBV9 to TRBJ2-7, with 9 bases fitting TRBD2. This CDR3 spans 17 amino acids. Losses at the gene ends were 4 bases for V and 2 bases for J; bases not matched to a gene: 13. Germline CDR1 reads SGDLS; CDR2 reads YYNGEE. The CDR3 DNA sequence: TGTGCCAGCAGCCCCCACGCGGGGGGGGCCCATACCTACGAGCAGTACTTC. It specifies CASSPHAGGAHTYEQYF.

The chain links TRBV7-3 to TRBJ2-7, with 8 positions matching TRBD1. CDR1 SGHTA and CDR2 FQGTGA come from the germline V gene. Trimming cost V 0 bases and J 5 bases; bases outside gene matches: 3. The CDR3 runs to 14 residues. This chain's CDR3 is CASSLTGRGHEQYF. CDR3 in DNA: TGTGCCAGCAGCTTAACCGGCAGGGGGCACGAGCAGTACTTC.

The DNA for the CDR3 is TGTGCCAGCAATCCGGGACAGGGTGCTAATTCCGCATTGGTCACTGAAGCTTTCTTT. Its protein product is CASNPGQGANSALVTEAFF. The chain links TRBV11-3 to TRBJ1-1; 9 nucleotides match TRBD1. The CDR3 is 19 residues long. Trimming took 7 bases from V and 4 from J; bases not matched to a gene: 22. Germline V gene lookup returns CDR1 SGHNT and CDR2 YENEEA.

The chain joins TRBV27 to TRBJ2-7, with 14 bases fitting TRBD2. The CDR3 extends over 18 amino acids. Unmatched junction bases numbered 8, after V lost 4 bases and J lost 0 bases. Germline CDR1 is MNHEY and CDR2 is SMNVEV (reference sequence). In DNA form, the CDR3 reads TGTGCCAGCAGTTCGACTAGCGGGAGGGATCTAAGCTCCTACGAGCAGTACTTC. Protein: CASSSTSGRDLSSYEQYF.

The chain joins TRBV6-5 to TRBJ2-7, with no clear D. This CDR3 is 14 amino acids long. V gave up 2 bases and J gave up 3 bases, with 11 bases separating them. Germline loops: CDR1 MNHEY, CDR2 SVGAGI. CDR3 protein: CASSYNRGNYEQYF. The CDR3 DNA is TGTGCCAGCAGTTACAACAGAGGAAACTACGAGCAGTACTTC.